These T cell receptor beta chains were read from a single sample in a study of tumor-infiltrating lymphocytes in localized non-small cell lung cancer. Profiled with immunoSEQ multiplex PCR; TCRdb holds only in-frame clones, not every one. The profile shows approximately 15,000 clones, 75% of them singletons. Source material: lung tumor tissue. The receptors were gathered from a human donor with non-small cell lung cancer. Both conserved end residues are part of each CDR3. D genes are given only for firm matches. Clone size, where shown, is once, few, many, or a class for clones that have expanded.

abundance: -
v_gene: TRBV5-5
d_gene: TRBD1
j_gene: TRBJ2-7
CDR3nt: TGTGCCAGCACCCTCGGCCACAGGGGCCACGAGCAGTACTTC
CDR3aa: CASTLGHRGHEQYF

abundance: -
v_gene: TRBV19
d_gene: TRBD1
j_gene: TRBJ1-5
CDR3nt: TGTGCCAGTACCGGGACAGGGGGCAATCAGCCCCAGCATTTT
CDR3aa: CASTGTGGNQPQHF

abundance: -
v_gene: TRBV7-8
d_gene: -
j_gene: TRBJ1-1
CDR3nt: TGTGCCAGCAGCAGTCAGGTAGGGGGAGGAACTGAAGCTTTCTTT
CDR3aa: CASSSQVGGGTEAFF

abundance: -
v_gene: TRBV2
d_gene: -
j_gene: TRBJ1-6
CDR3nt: TGTGCCGGCAAACGGGTGGGCTCCTATAATTCACCCCTCCACTTT
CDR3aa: CAGKRVGSYNSPLHF

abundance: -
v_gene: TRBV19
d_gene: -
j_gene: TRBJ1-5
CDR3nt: TGTGCCAGTAGTATTGGTCAGCCCCAGCATTTT
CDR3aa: CASSIGQPQHF

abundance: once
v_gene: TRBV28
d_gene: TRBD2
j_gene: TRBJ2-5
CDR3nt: TGTGCCAGCAGCCAGCCCGTAGCGGGAACAGGAGAGACCCAGTACTTC
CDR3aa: CASSQPVAGTGETQYF

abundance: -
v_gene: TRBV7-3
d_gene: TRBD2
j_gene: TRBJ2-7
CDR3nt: TGTGCCAGCAGCCCGGAGCCGGGACTAGCGCTTGGCGAGCAGTACTTC
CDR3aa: CASSPEPGLALGEQYF

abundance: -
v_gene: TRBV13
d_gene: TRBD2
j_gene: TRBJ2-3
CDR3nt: TGTGCCAGCAGCTTAGGACTAGCGGGGGTTTTGAGCACAGATACGCAGTATTTT
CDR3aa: CASSLGLAGVLSTDTQYF

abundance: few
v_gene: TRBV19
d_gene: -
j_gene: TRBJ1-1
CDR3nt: TGTGCCAGTAAAGAAACCCGGGGCGCTGAAGCTTTCTTT
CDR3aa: CASKETRGAEAFF

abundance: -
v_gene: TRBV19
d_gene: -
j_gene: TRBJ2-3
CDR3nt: TGTGCCAGTAGTATAGGCCAGGGCGGTACAGATACGCAGTATTTT
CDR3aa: CASSIGQGGTDTQYF

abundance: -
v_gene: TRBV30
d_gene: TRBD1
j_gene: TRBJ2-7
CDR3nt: TGTGCCTGGAGTCGGACAGGGAACGAGCAGTACTTC
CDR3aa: CAWSRTGNEQYF

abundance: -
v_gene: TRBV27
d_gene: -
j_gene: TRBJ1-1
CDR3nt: TGTGCCAGCAGTTCGTGGGGCCCGCGAACTGAAGCTTTCTTT
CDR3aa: CASSSWGPRTEAFF

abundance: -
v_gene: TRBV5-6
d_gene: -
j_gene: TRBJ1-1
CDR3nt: TGTGCCAGCAGCTTATGGGGGGCCAACACTGAAGCTTTCTTT
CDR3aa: CASSLWGANTEAFF

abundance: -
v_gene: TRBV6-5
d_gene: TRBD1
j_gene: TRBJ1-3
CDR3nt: TGTGCCAGCAGTTTAGGGACAGGGGTTGCTGGAAACACCATATATTTT
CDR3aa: CASSLGTGVAGNTIYF

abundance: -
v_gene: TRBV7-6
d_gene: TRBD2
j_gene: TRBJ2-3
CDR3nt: TGTGCCAGCAGCTGGCACCCGGGACTAGCGACAGATACGCAGTATTTT
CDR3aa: CASSWHPGLATDTQYF

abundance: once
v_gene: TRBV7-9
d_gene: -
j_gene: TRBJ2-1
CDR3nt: TGTGCCAGCAGCCCCAACAGCTACAATGAGCAGTTCTTC
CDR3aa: CASSPNSYNEQFF

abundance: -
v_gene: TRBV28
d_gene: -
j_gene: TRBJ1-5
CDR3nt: TGTGCCAGCAGTTTCATCGGGGGCAGGGGCAATCAGCCCCAGCATTTT
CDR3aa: CASSFIGGRGNQPQHF

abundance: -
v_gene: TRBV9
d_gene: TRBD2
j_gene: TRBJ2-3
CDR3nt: TGTGCCAGCAGCGCGGTAGCGGGGGAGCCCACAGATACGCAGTATTTT
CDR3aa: CASSAVAGEPTDTQYF

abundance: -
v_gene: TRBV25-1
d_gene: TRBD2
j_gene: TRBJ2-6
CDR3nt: TGTGCCAGCAGTGAATGGGAGGGAGGCTCTGGGGCCAACGTCCTGACTTTC
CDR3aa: CASSEWEGGSGANVLTF

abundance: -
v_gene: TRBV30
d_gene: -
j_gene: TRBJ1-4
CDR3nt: TGTGCCTGGAGTGATCCGGGAGAACTGTTTTTT
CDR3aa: CAWSDPGELFF

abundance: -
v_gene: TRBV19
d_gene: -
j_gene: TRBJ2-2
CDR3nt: TGTGCCAGTAGGGGCAAGGGACCGACCGGGGAGCTGTTTTTT
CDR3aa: CASRGKGPTGELFF

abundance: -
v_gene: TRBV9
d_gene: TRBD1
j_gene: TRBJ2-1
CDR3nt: TGTGCCAGCAGCCCGCGGGACAGGGGGCAGCATGAGCAGTTCTTC
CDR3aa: CASSPRDRGQHEQFF

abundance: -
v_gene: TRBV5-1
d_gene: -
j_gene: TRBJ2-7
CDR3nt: TGCGCCAGCAGCTTGAGCAGGGGGGCGAACGAGCAGTACTTC
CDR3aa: CASSLSRGANEQYF

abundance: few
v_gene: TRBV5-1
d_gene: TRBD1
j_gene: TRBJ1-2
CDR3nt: TGCGCCAGCAGCCCGGGACAGTCCTATGGCTACACCTTC
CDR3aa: CASSPGQSYGYTF

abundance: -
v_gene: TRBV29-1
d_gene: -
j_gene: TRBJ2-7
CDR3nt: TGCAGCGTTGGCCCCCCTGACAGCTCCTACGAGCAGTACTTC
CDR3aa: CSVGPPDSSYEQYF

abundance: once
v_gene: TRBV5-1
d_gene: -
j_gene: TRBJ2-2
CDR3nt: TGCGCCAGCAGCTTGGGAAACGCGAACACCGGGGAGCTGTTTTTT
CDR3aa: CASSLGNANTGELFF

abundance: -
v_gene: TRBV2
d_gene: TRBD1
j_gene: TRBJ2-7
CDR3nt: TGTGCCAGCAGGGAACAGGGGGCAGACTACGAGCAGTACTTC
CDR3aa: CASREQGADYEQYF

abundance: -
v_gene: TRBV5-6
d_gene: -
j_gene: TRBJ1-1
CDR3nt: TGTGCCAGCAGCTTGATTAACGGGGGAGCTTTCTTT
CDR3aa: CASSLINGGAFF

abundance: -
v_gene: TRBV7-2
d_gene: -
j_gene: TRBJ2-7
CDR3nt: TGTGCCAGCAGCTTAATCCCTGGCTTCTACGAGCAGTACTTC
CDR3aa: CASSLIPGFYEQYF

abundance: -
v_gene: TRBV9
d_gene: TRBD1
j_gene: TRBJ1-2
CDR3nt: TGTGCCAGCAGCCCCGACAGGGGGCGAGGCTACACCTTC
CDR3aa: CASSPDRGRGYTF

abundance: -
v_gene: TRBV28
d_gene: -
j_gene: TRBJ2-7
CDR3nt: TGTGCCAGCAGTACGACAGGCGGCTCCTACGAGCAGTACTTC
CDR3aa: CASSTTGGSYEQYF

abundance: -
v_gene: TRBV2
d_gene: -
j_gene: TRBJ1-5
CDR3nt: TGTGCCAGCAGTTTGACAGAGAATAAAAATCAGCCCCAGCATTTT
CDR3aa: CASSLTENKNQPQHF

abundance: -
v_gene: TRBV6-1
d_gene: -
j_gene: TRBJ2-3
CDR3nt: TGTGCCAGCAGTGAAGTAGATACGCAGTATTTT
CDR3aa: CASSEVDTQYF

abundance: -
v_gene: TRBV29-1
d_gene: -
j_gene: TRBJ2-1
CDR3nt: TGCAGCGTTGGGTTGGGGGCCTCCTACAATGAGCAGTTCTTC
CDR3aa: CSVGLGASYNEQFF

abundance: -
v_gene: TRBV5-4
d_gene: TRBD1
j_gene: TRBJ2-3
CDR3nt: TGTGCCAGCAGCCTATTAGTTTCCAGGGGGACAGATACGCAGTATTTT
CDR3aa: CASSLLVSRGTDTQYF

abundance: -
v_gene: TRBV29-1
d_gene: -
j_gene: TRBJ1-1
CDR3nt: TGCAGCCTTTCACCGCTGAACACTGAAGCTTTCTTT
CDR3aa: CSLSPLNTEAFF

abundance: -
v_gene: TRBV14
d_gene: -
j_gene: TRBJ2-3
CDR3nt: TGTGCCAGCAGCCAATTAGATACGCAGTATTTT
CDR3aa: CASSQLDTQYF

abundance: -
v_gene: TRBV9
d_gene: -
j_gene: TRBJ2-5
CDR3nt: TGTGCCAGCAGCGTAGGAATCGCGGCAGAAGAGACCCAGTACTTC
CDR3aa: CASSVGIAAEETQYF

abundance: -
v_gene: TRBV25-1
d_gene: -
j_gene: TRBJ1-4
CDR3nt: TGTGCCAGCAGTGAATCGGGAATCAGTGAAAAACTGTTTTTT
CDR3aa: CASSESGISEKLFF

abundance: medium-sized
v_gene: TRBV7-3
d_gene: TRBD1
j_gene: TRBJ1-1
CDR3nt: TGTGCCAGCAGCCAGGGGGGAGACGGCACTGAAGCTTTCTTT
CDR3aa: CASSQGGDGTEAFF

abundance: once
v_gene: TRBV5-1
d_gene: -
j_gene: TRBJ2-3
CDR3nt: TGCGCCAGCAGCCTCCGGGGAGTCGGCACAGATACGCAGTATTTT
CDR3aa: CASSLRGVGTDTQYF

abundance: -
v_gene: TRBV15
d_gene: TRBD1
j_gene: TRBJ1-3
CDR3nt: TGTGCCACCAGCCGGGACAGGGGGTCGCTCTTCGGAAACACCATATATTTT
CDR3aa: CATSRDRGSLFGNTIYF

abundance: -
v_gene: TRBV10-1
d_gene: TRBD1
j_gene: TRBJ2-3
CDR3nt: TGCGCCAGCAGTGAGTTTAGGACAGGACCAGATACGCAGTATTTT
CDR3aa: CASSEFRTGPDTQYF

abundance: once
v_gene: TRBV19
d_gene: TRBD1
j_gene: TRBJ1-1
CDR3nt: TGTGCCAGTAGTTCCTGGACAGGGGGCTGGACTGAAGCTTTCTTT
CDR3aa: CASSSWTGGWTEAFF

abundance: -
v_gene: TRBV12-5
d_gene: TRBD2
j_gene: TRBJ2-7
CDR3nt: TGTGCTAGTGGTCTTAGCGGGGGCCCTGACGAGCAGTACTTC
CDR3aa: CASGLSGGPDEQYF

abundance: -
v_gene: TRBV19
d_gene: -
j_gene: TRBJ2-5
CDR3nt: TGTGCCAGTAGTATGGAGGGGGTAGAGACCCAGTACTTC
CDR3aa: CASSMEGVETQYF

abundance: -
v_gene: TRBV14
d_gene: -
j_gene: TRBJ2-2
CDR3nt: TGTGCCAGCAGCCAAACAGGGTTGGCCGGGGAGCTGTTTTTT
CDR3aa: CASSQTGLAGELFF